The 16 T cell receptor beta chains given below trace back to one sample, sequenced in a study of cytomegalovirus exposure and HLA in healthy donors. Use of 60 Vbeta and 13 Jbeta primers characterized the PCR. TCRdb keeps only in-frame clones here, not all; method: immunoSEQ multiplex PCR. The table lists about 94,000 clones, roughly 78% of them singletons. Sequenced: PBMCs. These receptors were collected from a woman aged 55-69 years in good health and CMV-seronegative.

V usage is TRBV5-1 and J usage is TRBJ2-4; D is possibly TRBD1 (5 bases). CDR3 length equals 13 residues. Trimming took off 0 bases at V and 6 bases at J, with 7 bases between the two ends. CDR1 is SGHRS, CDR2 YFSETQ, per germline. The DNA of the CDR3 is TGCGCCAGCAGCTTGGGGCAGGGAAACATTCAGTACTTC. As protein: CASSLGQGNIQYF.

The gene calls are TRBV7-2 and TRBJ1-5, with 7 nucleotides matching TRBD1. Germline lookup yields CDR1 SGHTA and CDR2 FQGNSA. Trimming took 5 bases from V and 6 from J; bases not matched to a gene: 1. The CDR3 has 12 amino acids. The CDR3 spells CASSPGGQPQHF. The CDR3 bases are TGTGCCAGCAGCCCAGGGGGTCAGCCCCAGCATTTT.

The rearrangement joins TRBV4-3 to TRBJ1-3; no definite D call. The CDR3 totals 14 residues. Trimming pared 2 bases from V and 1 base from J, leaving 6 bases between. Germline-derived CDR1 and CDR2 are LGHNA and YSLEER. CDR3 residues: CASSQQDSGNTIYF. CDR3 in DNA: TGCGCCAGCAGCCAACAGGATTCTGGAAACACCATATATTTT.

This clone occurred once. This chain joins TRBV7-9 and TRBJ1-1; D not resolved. Deletions cut 2 bases from V and 0 bases from J, with 7 bases between. The CDR3 is made up of 14 amino acids. CDR1 and CDR2 (germline): SEHNR, FQNEAQ (reference sequence). The CDR3 reads CASSLFGLNTEAFF. DNA for the CDR3: TGTGCCAGCAGCTTATTTGGGCTGAACACTGAAGCTTTCTTT.

There are a few counts of this clone. CDR3 loop: CASYKLPGETQYF. The CDR3, as DNA: TGTGCCAGCTATAAACTACCAGGGGAGACCCAGTACTTC. The V gene is TRBV2, the J gene TRBJ2-5; D might be TRBD1 (5 bases). V lost 8 bases and J lost 5, with 15 bases in between. The germline CDR1 and CDR2 sequences are SNHLY and FYNNEI. This CDR3 is 13 amino acids long.

V gene TRBV10-2 combines with J gene TRBJ2-7; 7 nucleotides align to TRBD1. Germline-derived CDR1 and CDR2 are WSHSY and SAAADI. CDR3 length: 14 amino acids. J lost 5 bases, V lost 6 bases, and 10 bases had no gene match. CDR3: CASRRTQGTHEQYF. The CDR3 DNA is TGCGCCAGCAGAAGAACACAGGGGACCCACGAGCAGTACTTC.

This clone was detected only once. The rearrangement uses TRBV18 and TRBJ1-2, with D perhaps matching TRBD1 (5 bases). The length of the CDR3 is 16 residues. V lost 3 bases and J lost 2, with 16 bases in between. CDR1 is KGHSH and CDR2 is LQKENI in the germline V gene. The CDR3 region is CASSPGIGQGNYGYTF. DNA of the CDR3: TGTGCCAGCTCACCGGGGATTGGGCAGGGAAACTATGGCTACACCTTC.

The V call is TRBV23-1, the J call TRBJ2-5, with TRBD1 identical over 9 bases. TRBV23-1 is assigned to the ORF class and has an uncertain function. The CDR3 consists of 15 residues. Trimming took 8 bases from V and 0 from J; bases not matched to a gene: 7. This CDR3 is CASGRDRENQETQYF. Written as DNA, the CDR3 is TGCGCCAGCGGCCGGGACAGGGAGAACCAAGAGACCCAGTACTTC.

V and J are TRBV7-9 and TRBJ2-1; the match to TRBD2 covers 8 bases. The V gene end was trimmed by 5 bases and the J gene end by 6 bases; junction bases not matched to a gene: 6. The CDR3 runs 14 residues. CDR1 is SEHNR, CDR2 FQNEAQ, per germline (reference sequence). The CDR3 region is CASSQRGGVNEQFF. CDR3 nucleotide sequence: TGTGCCAGCAGCCAACGGGGGGGAGTCAATGAGCAGTTCTTC.

Only one count was recorded for this clone. The J gene is TRBJ1-3, the V gene TRBV4-3, with TRBD1 identical over 7 bases. This CDR3 comprises 16 residues. Trimming at V came to 0 bases and at J to 2 bases, leaving 4 bases not matched to a gene. CDR1 and CDR2 from the germline V gene are LGHNA and YSLEER. CDR3 DNA sequence: TGCGCCAGCAGCCAAGACCGACAGGGCGCTGGAAACACCATATATTTT. Its translation: CASSQDRQGAGNTIYF.

The chain couples TRBV19 to TRBJ2-3; TRBD2 agrees at 12 bases. V shed 6 bases, J shed 3 bases, and the junction held 7 bases outside the gene matches. The CDR3 totals 16 residues. Per the germline V gene, CDR1 is LNHDA and CDR2 is SQIVND (reference sequence). CDR3 sequence: CASRDKGTSGTDTQYF. CDR3 sequence (DNA): TGTGCCAGTAGGGACAAAGGGACTAGCGGGACAGATACGCAGTATTTT.

The V gene is TRBV29-1, the J gene TRBJ1-2, with 8 bases aligning to TRBD1. The CDR3 runs 12 residues. The V gene's germline CDR1 is SQVTM and CDR2 ANQGSEA. Losses at the gene ends were 3 bases for V and 6 bases for J; bases not matched to a gene: 3. In DNA form, the CDR3 reads TGCAGCGTTGAGCCGACAGGGGATGGCTACACCTTC. Translated: CSVEPTGDGYTF.

The genes are TRBV4-1 and TRBJ2-5, with 8 nucleotides matching TRBD1. Germline V CDR1 and CDR2: MGHRA, YSYEKL. J gave up 1 base and V 4 bases, and 5 bases lay outside the gene matches. This CDR3 region has 15 residues. Here the CDR3 DNA reads TGCGCCAGCAGCCGACCGGGACAGGCCCAAGAGACCCAGTACTTC. It yields the protein CASSRPGQAQETQYF.

The J gene is TRBJ2-1, the V gene TRBV4-1; 12 nucleotides align to TRBD2. V lost 1 base and J lost 8; bases outside the gene matches: 6. CDR3 length: 16 residues. Per germline, CDR1 MGHRA and CDR2 YSYEKL. CDR3 coding DNA: TGCGCCAGCAGCCAAGCAAGAACTAGCGGGAGGTATGAGCAGTTCTTC. This sequence encodes CASSQARTSGRYEQFF.

J is TRBJ1-5 and V is TRBV6-1; 10 bases are shared with TRBD1. The V gene end was trimmed by 8 bases and the J gene end by 8 bases; junction bases not matched to a gene: 6. The CDR3 has 13 amino acids. The germline CDR1 and CDR2 sequences are MNHNS and SASEGT. The CDR3 sequence is CASRGQGMEPQHF. CDR3 in DNA: TGTGCCAGCCGGGGACAGGGGATGGAGCCCCAGCATTTT.

The V call is TRBV7-9, the J call TRBJ2-1, with a possible D match to TRBD1 (6 bases). Trimming removed 1 base at V and 4 bases at J, with 11 bases between. Germline V CDR1 and CDR2: SEHNR, FQNEAQ (reference sequence). The CDR3 has 15 residues. DNA of the CDR3: TGTGCCAGCAGCTTAGTTCAGGGGTCTTACAATGAGCAGTTCTTC. Its translation is CASSLVQGSYNEQFF.